The 32 T cell receptor beta chains below were found in one sample sequenced in a study of tissue T cells after allogeneic stem cell transplantation. Method: immunoSEQ multiplex PCR; TCRdb's copy keeps in-frame clones and lacks some. The sample lists more than 7,000 clones, about 50% occurring once. Stated time point: mouse harvest day 7 after allogeneic transplant. Tail vein injection delivered 10^7 T-cell-depleted bone marrow cells and 10^6 splenic CD5+ T cells. Sequencing was done on a sample of gut tissue. These receptors came from a female BALB/c mouse given C57BL/6 T cells with graft-versus-host disease after an allogeneic hematopoietic cell transplant.

This clone was seen only once. Gene names denote mouse genes. Read sequence stops 1 residue before the CDR3 end, and the germline J gene provides the missing end. The chain employs TRBV13-1 and TRBJ1-4; 8 nucleotides align to TRBD1. Germline loops: CDR1 NSHNY, CDR2 SYGAGN. The CDR3 consists of 14 residues. Germline trimming cut 2 bases from V and 5 bases from J; bases unmatched to any gene: 2. This chain's CDR3 is CASSDRGRNERLFF. Incomplete CDR3 DNA: TGTGCCAGCAGTGACAGGGGGCGGAACGAAAGATTATTT.

On this clone itself: Gene labels here are mouse ones. The read stops 1 residue short of the end of the CDR3; the missing end is completed from the germline J gene. The chain links TRBV4 to TRBJ2-1; 9 bases align to TRBD2. In germline, CDR1 is LGHDT, CDR2 YNNKQL (reference sequence). With V trimmed by 6 bases and J by 5 bases, 5 bases remained unmatched. The CDR3 spans 14 residues. CDR3 DNA (partial): TGTGCCAGCAGTTACTGGGGGGCGCATGCTGAGCAGTTC. Translating it yields CASSYWGAHAEQF. In full, the CDR3 reads CASSYWGAHAEQFF.

This clone was found a few times. Gene and germline names: mouse. The read comes to an end 1 residue before the CDR3 does, leaving the germline J gene to fill in the end. The chain joins TRBV26 to TRBJ1-2; D is uncertain. This CDR3 is 14 amino acids long. Germline V lookup: CDR1 KGHPV, CDR2 FQNQEV (reference sequence). V was clipped by 0 bases and J by 0 bases, with 5 bases between them. The CDR3 loop reads CASSLSTTNSDYTF. The CDR3 DNA, read in part, is TGTGCCAGCAGTCTGTCTACAACAAACTCCGACTACACC.

With regard to this clone: Gene and germline names: mouse. Read data end 1 residue before the CDR3 end; the end is taken from the germline J gene. J is TRBJ2-4 and V is TRBV15; D remains unclear. CDR1 is SGHND and CDR2 is FRSKSL in the germline V gene. The length of the CDR3 is 11 residues. V was clipped by 1 base and J by 4 bases, with 0 bases between them. Incomplete CDR3 DNA: TGTGCCAGCAGTTTAGAAAACACCTTGTAC. Translation: CASSLENTLY. The entire CDR3 protein reads CASSLENTLYF.

With respect to this clone: Gene names and germline refer to mouse. The missing CDR3 end, 1 residue past where the read stops, is filled in from the germline J gene. The V gene is TRBV13-3, the J gene TRBJ2-7; a weak D match, TRBD1 (7 bases). Germline values: CDR1 NNHDY, CDR2 SYVADS. The CDR3 covers 13 residues. The V end lost 0 bases, the J end lost 7 bases, and 11 bases lay between the germline ends. CDR3 region: CASSDAGGREQYF. The CDR3 bases that were read are TGTGCCAGCAGTGATGCAGGGGGGAGGGAACAGTAC.

Regarding this clone: Any gene name here is a mouse gene name. The CDR3 end falls 1 residue outside the read, so it is completed with the germline J gene. This chain connects TRBV26 to TRBJ1-1; D is unclear. CDR3 length: 12 residues. In germline, CDR1 is KGHPV, CDR2 FQNQEV (reference sequence). Deletions cut 3 bases from V and 2 bases from J, with 4 bases between. The covered CDR3 bases are TGTGCCAGCAGTCTACATAACACAGAAGTCTTC. It is translated as CASSLHNTEVF. From start to end, the CDR3 is CASSLHNTEVFF.

This clone has more than one count but fewer than ten. All gene names here are mouse names. The chain's CDR3 is CASSLRQGYEQYF. Incomplete CDR3 DNA: TGTGCCAGCAGTCTGCGACAGGGGTATGAACAGTAC. The chain carries TRBV26 and TRBJ2-7, with 8 positions matching TRBD1. The sequenced fragment ends 1 residue before the CDR3 boundary, so the rest is inferred from the germline J gene. V trimming: 2 bases; J trimming: 4 bases; junction bases outside the gene matches: 1. Germline assignment: CDR1 KGHPV and CDR2 FQNQEV (reference sequence). CDR3 length equals 13 residues.

This clone has only a few counts. The gene names given are mouse names. The CDR3 extends 1 residue past the end of the read, so its final part is completed from the germline J gene. The V gene is TRBV12-2, the J gene TRBJ1-4, with D possibly matching TRBD1 (6 bases). V was cut by 3 bases and J by 0 bases, with 13 bases left in between. CDR1 and CDR2 from the germline V gene are SGHLS and HYDKME. The CDR3 loop spans 16 amino acids. Partial CDR3 DNA: TGTGCCAGCTCTGCCGGGACATCAATTTCCAACGAAAGATTATTT. It codes for CASSAGTSISNERLF. The CDR3 as a whole reads CASSAGTSISNERLFF.

Concerning this clone: The genes are named according to mouse. The sequence runs out 1 residue before the end of the CDR3; the remainder is reconstructed from the germline J gene. The genes are TRBV31 and TRBJ2-2; D may match TRBD1 or TRBD2 (5 bases each). The CDR3 length is 13 residues. CDR1 and CDR2 (germline): GKSSPN, SITVG. The V end was cut by 2 bases, the J end by 3 bases, with 7 bases between. CDR3 region: CAWSTGDTGQLYF. The CDR3 bases that were read are TGTGCCTGGAGTACGGGGGACACCGGGCAGCTCTAC.

To note about this clone: Mouse gene names apply. The CDR3 extends 1 residue past the end of the read, so its final part is completed from the germline J gene. The chain links TRBV16 to TRBJ1-6; unclear D gene. TRBJ1-6 belongs to the ORF category, with a function that is uncertain. The CDR3 is 15 amino acids. Germline-derived CDR1 and CDR2 are SGHSA and FRNQAP. Trimming shortened V by 0 bases and J by 7 bases, and 10 bases separated the two germline ends. CDR3 amino acids: CASSLDLIGNSPLYF. The CDR3 bases that were read are TGTGCAAGCAGCTTAGATCTAATAGGGAATTCGCCCCTCTAC.

Regarding this clone: Gene and germline names: mouse. Read sequence stops 1 residue before the CDR3 end, and the germline J gene provides the missing end. J is TRBJ1-2 and V is TRBV5; a possible D gene is TRBD1 (6 bases). V was pared by 4 bases and J by 3 bases, with 15 bases between. The CDR3 has 15 amino acids. Germline CDR1 is LGHNA and CDR2 is YNLKQL (reference sequence). The CDR3 loop reads CASSPEAGEDSDYTF. CDR3 bases read: TGTGCCAGCAGCCCCGAGGCAGGGGAGGACTCCGACTACACC.

Worth noting for this clone: Mouse gene names and germline throughout. The read terminates 1 residue before the CDR3 end, so the remaining end is supplied by the germline J gene. V is TRBV26 and J is TRBJ2-1; D uncertain. With 0 bases removed from V and 6 bases from J, the gap between germline ends came to 6 bases. The CDR3 runs 13 residues. The germline V gene encodes CDR1 KGHPV and CDR2 FQNQEV (reference sequence). Incomplete CDR3 DNA: TGTGCCAGCAGTCTGTCAGGGTTTGCTGAGCAGTTC. Translated: CASSLSGFAEQF. The entire CDR3 is CASSLSGFAEQFF.

Regarding this clone: Gene labels here are mouse ones. Sequencing ends 1 residue short of the CDR3 end; the germline J gene provides the rest. The chain carries TRBV26 and TRBJ2-7; perhaps TRBD1 as D (6 bases). Germline lookup yields CDR1 KGHPV and CDR2 FQNQEV (reference sequence). The ends were cut back, 2 bases at V and 0 bases at J, with 8 bases in the middle. This CDR3 has 14 residues. CDR3 protein: CASSLGTSSYEQYF. The CDR3 DNA, read in part, is TGTGCCAGCAGTCTGGGGACATCCTCCTATGAACAGTAC.

This clone has just a few counts. Genes here carry mouse names. The read ends 1 residue shy of where the CDR3 ends; the end is completed using the germline J gene. The V call is TRBV13-2, the J call TRBJ2-7; D remains unclear. The ends were cut back, 3 bases at V and 4 bases at J, with 5 bases in the middle. The length of the CDR3 is 11 residues. From germline, CDR1 is NNHNN and CDR2 SYGAGS (reference sequence). The DNA read from the CDR3 is TGTGCCAGCGGTGTTTTTTATGAACAGTAC. Its translation is CASGVFYEQY. The whole CDR3 sequence is CASGVFYEQYF.

On this clone: All gene names here are mouse names. The DNA ends 1 residue before the CDR3 does, and the rest of the CDR3 is filled in from the germline J gene. This chain links TRBV23 with TRBJ2-7; TRBD1, the table's D call, was not compared with the DNA. Looked up from germline, CDR1 is KGHTA and CDR2 is FQNQQP. This CDR3 is 13 amino acids long. The CDR3 here is CSSSQITDYEQYF. The part of the CDR3 DNA that was read is TGCTCCAGCAGTCAAATTACAGATTATGAACAGTAC.

About this clone itself: The gene names given are mouse names. The CDR3 end is not reached by the read, which stops 1 residue before it; the germline J gene fills it in. The rearrangement joins TRBV13-2 to TRBJ2-5; D possibly corresponds to TRBD1 (6 bases). V lost 2 bases, J lost 6 bases, and 7 bases lay in between. The germline V gene encodes CDR1 NNHNN and CDR2 SYGAGS (reference sequence). The CDR3 length is 12 residues. The chain's CDR3 is CASGERGDTQYF. Incomplete CDR3 DNA: TGTGCCAGCGGTGAGAGGGGGGACACCCAGTAC.

The table lists this clone with a few counts. The germline and genes are mouse ones. The missing CDR3 end, 1 residue past where the read stops, is filled in from the germline J gene. The chain is built from TRBV1 and TRBJ2-1, with D perhaps TRBD1 (6 bases). CDR1 NSQYPW and CDR2 LRSPGD come from the germline V gene (reference sequence). CDR3 length equals 15 residues. The V gene lost 0 bases and the J gene lost 4 bases, with 10 bases spanning the gap. CDR3 DNA (partial): TGCACCTGCAGTGCAGAACAGGGAGGGTATGCTGAGCAGTTC. As protein: CTCSAEQGGYAEQF. The whole CDR3 protein is CTCSAEQGGYAEQFF.

A note on this clone: Germline and genes here are mouse. The read is 1 residue too short to cover the CDR3 end, so that end is filled in from the germline J gene. V is TRBV19 and J is TRBJ1-5; tentative D call: TRBD1 (5 bases). CDR1 is FNHDT and CDR2 is SITEND in the germline V gene (reference sequence). The CDR3 extends over 13 amino acids. V gave up 4 bases and J gave up 5 bases, with 10 bases separating them. The CDR3 region is CASSPGRDQAPLF. The DNA read from the CDR3 is TGTGCCAGCAGTCCAGGGAGGGACCAGGCTCCGCTT.

For this clone: Any gene name here is a mouse gene name. The read comes to an end 1 residue before the CDR3 does, leaving the germline J gene to fill in the end. This chain joins TRBV13-2 and TRBJ2-1; 9 bases are shared with TRBD1. This CDR3 contains 14 residues. The V and J ends lost 1 base and 6 bases, in that order; junction bases with no gene match: 2. Germline lookup yields CDR1 NNHNN and CDR2 SYGAGS (reference sequence). CDR3 residues: CASGDRDRVAEQFF. CDR3 DNA, as far as it was read: TGTGCCAGCGGTGATCGGGACAGGGTTGCTGAGCAGTTC.

A remark on this clone: The gene names given are mouse names. The CDR3 end falls 1 residue outside the read, so it is completed with the germline J gene. This chain uses TRBV16 with TRBJ1-3; a possible D gene is TRBD1 (6 bases). Germline values: CDR1 SGHSA, CDR2 FRNQAP. Trimming removed 0 bases from V and 0 bases from J, with 9 bases in between. The CDR3 length is 16 residues. The CDR3 is CASSLDWGPSGNTLYF. Partial CDR3 DNA: TGTGCAAGCAGCTTAGATTGGGGGCCTTCTGGAAATACGCTCTAT.

This clone was seen more than once but under ten times. All gene names here are mouse names. The DNA read from the CDR3 is TGTGCCAGCAGCTGGACAGGGGGCGCTGGAAATACGCTCTAT. Its translation: CASSWTGGAGNTLY. The whole CDR3 protein is CASSWTGGAGNTLYF. The chain is built from TRBV4 and TRBJ1-3; 11 nucleotides align to TRBD1. The CDR3 extends 1 residue past the end of the read, so its final part is completed from the germline J gene. The CDR3 length is 15 residues. With 4 bases clipped from V and 2 bases from J, the junction kept 1 base outside the gene matches. CDR1 and CDR2 from the germline V gene are LGHDT and YNNKQL (reference sequence). Looking up the rest from reference TRBV4 and TRBJ1-3 gives the full variable domain: ETAVFQTPNYHVTQVGNEVSFNCKQTLGHDTMYWYKQDSKKLLKIMFSYNNKQLIVNETVPRRFSPQSSDKAHLNLRIKSVEPEDSAVYLCASSWTGGAGNTLYFGEGSRLIVV.

This clone appeared a few times. Here the gene names and germline are mouse. The CDR3 is cut off 1 residue early in the read; its end comes from the germline J gene. The rearrangement uses TRBV24 and TRBJ1-2; D possibly corresponds to TRBD1 (6 bases). CDR3 length equals 15 residues. Germline V lookup: CDR1 KGHTA, CDR2 FRNEEI. V gave up 4 bases and J gave up 1 base, with 13 bases separating them. The CDR3 here is CASSPTGTLNSDYTF. The part of the CDR3 DNA that was read is TGTGCCAGCAGTCCCACCGGGACACTAAACTCCGACTACACC.

On this clone: Here the gene names and germline are mouse. The read halts 1 residue ahead of the CDR3 end, with the missing end drawn from the germline J gene. The chain couples TRBV26 to TRBJ1-1; D is ambiguous. Trimming stripped 5 bases from V and 0 bases from J, with 7 bases between. The CDR3 has 13 residues. Germline V gene lookup returns CDR1 KGHPV and CDR2 FQNQEV (reference sequence). The covered CDR3 bases are TGTGCCAGCAGTTTCCAGACAAACACAGAAGTCTTC. Amino acids: CASSFQTNTEVF. The CDR3 as a whole reads CASSFQTNTEVFF.

As regards this clone: Germline and genes: mouse. The part of the CDR3 DNA that was read is TGTGCAAGCAGCTTAGACAGGGCAAACACCGGGCAGCTCTAC. Translation gives CASSLDRANTGQLY. The complete CDR3 reads CASSLDRANTGQLYF. The rearrangement joins TRBV16 to TRBJ2-2; the D gene is possibly TRBD1 (5 bases). The DNA ends 1 residue before the CDR3 does, and the rest of the CDR3 is filled in from the germline J gene. The CDR3 loop spans 15 amino acids. CDR1 and CDR2 (germline): SGHSA, FRNQAP. Trimming took off 0 bases at V and 0 bases at J, with 5 bases between the two ends.

This clone occurred a few times. Gene names denote mouse genes. The read ends 1 residue early relative to the CDR3; the germline J gene fills the gap. The chain recombines TRBV26 with TRBJ1-2; TRBD1 matches at 10 bases. V shed 8 bases and J 2 bases; nucleotides not matched to a gene: 2. Germline CDR1 KGHPV, CDR2 FQNQEV (reference sequence). This CDR3 has 13 residues. CDR3 loop: CASLGQGNSDYTF. CDR3 bases read: TGTGCCAGCTTGGGACAGGGGAACTCCGACTACACC.

Points on this clone: Gene names and germline refer to mouse. The missing CDR3 end, 1 residue past where the read stops, is filled in from the germline J gene. The chain uses TRBV1 and TRBJ2-7; D remains unclear. In germline, CDR1 is NSQYPW, CDR2 LRSPGD (reference sequence). V shed 0 bases and J shed 3 bases, with 6 bases lying between them. The CDR3 consists of 13 residues. CDR3 DNA, as far as it was read: TGCACCTGCAGTGCAGACAGCTTCTATGAACAGTAC. Translating gives CTCSADSFYEQY. The whole CDR3 protein is CTCSADSFYEQYF.

This clone was seen a handful of times. Genes and germline come from the mouse. The CDR3 goes on 1 residue after the read ends, and that part is filled in from the germline J gene. The chain couples TRBV13-1 to TRBJ2-3; 8 bases line up with TRBD2. V gave up 2 bases and J gave up 2 bases; unmatched junction bases: 1. The CDR3 covers 14 residues. Germline V lookup: CDR1 NSHNY, CDR2 SYGAGN. The chain's CDR3 is CASSDWGDAETLYF. The part of the CDR3 DNA that was read is TGTGCCAGCAGTGACTGGGGGGATGCAGAAACGCTGTAT.

In the case of this clone: Here the gene names and germline are mouse. The read terminates 1 residue ahead of where the CDR3 ends, so the germline J gene completes it. The V call is TRBV26, the J call TRBJ2-5; D is uncertain. V lost 4 bases and J lost 3, with 8 bases in between. Germline CDR1 reads KGHPV; CDR2 reads FQNQEV (reference sequence). CDR3 size: 13 residues. The DNA read from the CDR3 is TGTGCCAGCAGTCCGAACGGGCAAGACACCCAGTAC. This encodes CASSPNGQDTQY. The full CDR3 protein reads CASSPNGQDTQYF.

The table lists this clone with a few counts. These gene names are mouse names. The DNA ends 1 residue before the CDR3 does, and the rest of the CDR3 is filled in from the germline J gene. The chain couples TRBV26 to TRBJ2-7; the D gene is possibly TRBD1 (6 bases). The V and J ends lost 3 bases and 3 bases respectively, with 9 bases between them. This CDR3 contains 13 residues. CDR1 is KGHPV, CDR2 FQNQEV, per germline (reference sequence). This chain's CDR3 is CASSLGTNYEQYF. CDR3 DNA, as far as it was read: TGTGCCAGCAGTCTAGGGACAAACTATGAACAGTAC.

This clone came up a few times. Gene and germline names: mouse. The observed sequence ends 1 residue before the CDR3 terminus, with the missing tail filled in from the germline J gene. The V and J genes are TRBV23 and TRBJ2-1; TRBD2 is the table's D call and was not checked against the DNA. CDR1 and CDR2 (germline): KGHTA, FQNQQP. CDR3 length equals 15 residues. CDR3 loop: CSSSQGGKNYAEQFF. The CDR3 DNA, read in part, is TGCTCCAGCAGTCAAGGGGGGAAGAACTATGCTGAGCAGTTC.

For this clone: The gene names here belong to mouse. The CDR3 is cut off 1 residue early in the read; its end comes from the germline J gene. The rearrangement links TRBV20 to TRBJ1-1; D possibly corresponds to TRBD1 (5 bases). V lost 6 bases to trimming and J lost 0 bases, with 8 bases between them. Germline lookup yields CDR1 GFQATS and CDR2 STVNSAI. The CDR3 is made up of 12 amino acids. Partial CDR3 DNA: TGTGGTGCGAGGACAACAAACACAGAAGTCTTC. It translates to CGARTTNTEVF. The whole CDR3 region reads CGARTTNTEVFF. The variable domain in full, with the rest retrieved from reference TRBV20 and TRBJ1-1, is GALVYQYPRRTICKSGTSMRMECQAVGFQATSVAWYRQSPQKTFELIALSTVNSAIKYEQNFTQEKFPISHPNLSFSSMTVLNAYLEDRGLYLCGARTTNTEVFFGKGTRLTVV.

Note on this clone: The genes are named according to mouse. The read halts 1 residue ahead of the CDR3 end, with the missing end drawn from the germline J gene. The gene calls are TRBV31 and TRBJ1-2, with D perhaps TRBD1 (6 bases). CDR3 length: 14 amino acids. Germline values: CDR1 GKSSPN, CDR2 SITVG. The ends were cut back, 3 bases at V and 0 bases at J, with 11 bases in the middle. CDR3 loop: CAWSRDTTNSDYTF. The covered CDR3 bases are TGTGCCTGGAGCCGGGACACAACAAACTCCGACTACACC.